These T cell receptor beta chains were read from a single sample in a study of CD8+CD57+ T cells in acquired aplastic anemia. TCRdb reanalysed the reads using MiXCR and keeps one entry per CDR3 protein. Of some 280,000 distinct CDR3 sequences detected, approximately 55% appear once; the ten largest clones hold 6.5% to 10%. Sequenced sample: sorted CD4+, CD8+, or CD8+CD57+ T cells (not recorded which) from PBMCs. Receptors originate from a human donor with severe aplastic anemia or a healthy control (not recorded which). CDR3s include the opening cysteine and the closing phenylalanine or tryptophan. The D gene is left open where the match is weak. Clone size is not always given. Where it is, it says once, few, many or a class for expanded clones.

v_call	d_call	clone_size	j_call	cdr3_nt	cdr3_aa
TRBV29-1	TRBD1	.	TRBJ1-2	TGCAGCGTTGGGACAGGGCAGGGCTACACCTTC	CSVGTGQGYTF
TRBV7-2	.	.	TRBJ2-5	TGTGCCAGCAGCCGTAAACAGGACCAAGAGACCCAGTACTTC	CASSRKQDQETQYF
TRBV7-9	.	.	TRBJ1-1	.	CASSFYICSARPDRDTEAFF
TRBV25-1	.	.	TRBJ2-7	TGTGCTAGTTTACCGGGTGGCACCTACGAGCAGTACTTC	CASLPGGTYEQYF
TRBV2	.	.	TRBJ2-7	TGTGCCAGCAGTGAAGGAGAAGGGGGCTACGAGCAGTACTTC	CASSEGEGGYEQYF
TRBV9	TRBD1	many	TRBJ1-4	TGTGCCAGCAGCGCAGGGGGCGCTGATGAAAAACTGTTTTTT	CASSAGGADEKLFF
TRBV20-1	.	.	TRBJ2-3	TGCAGTGTTAACGGGAGTGTCAAAGATACGCAGTATTTT	CSVNGSVKDTQYF
TRBV6-5	TRBD1	many	TRBJ2-7	TGTGCCAGCAGTTACTTGGGACAGGGCCCAGGGCAGTACTTC	CASSYLGQGPGQYF
TRBV7-9	.	many	TRBJ2-7	TGTGCCAGCAGCTTAAGCGGCTCCTACGAGCAGTACTTC	CASSLSGSYEQYF
TRBV14	.	.	TRBJ2-3	TGTGCCAGCAGCCAGTTCACAGATACGCAGTATTTT	CASSQFTDTQYF
TRBV3-1	.	few	TRBJ1-1	TGTGCCAGCAGTCCGGGACATGTTTTAACTGAAGCTTTCTTT	CASSPGHVLTEAFF
TRBV5-4	.	.	TRBJ2-7	TGTGCCAGCAGCTTGGGACTCGAGCAGTACTTC	CASSLGLEQYF
TRBV2	.	many	TRBJ1-1	TGTGCCAGCAGTGAAGGTGTGGACACTGAAGCTTTCTTT	CASSEGVDTEAFF
TRBV9	.	.	TRBJ2-7	TGTGCCAGCATGAGGGACTGGGTGGGTCACGAGCAGTACTTC	CASMRDWVGHEQYF